This is a list of T cell receptor beta chains from one sample in a study of blood T cell repertoires in COVID-19. Data came from immunoSEQ multiplex PCR; TCRdb stores just in-frame clones and leaves some out. The sample records 400,000 to 500,000 clones, over 75% being singletons. The sequencing input was PBMCs or T cells enriched from blood (not recorded which). The receptors stem from a woman in her 40s who had recovered from COVID-19. Each CDR3 is given with its conserved first and last residue. Each record gives: J gene, D gene, clone size, V gene, CDR3 DNA, CDR3 protein. The D gene is left open where the match is weak. Rows give clone size only sometimes, using once, few, many, or a class for an expanded clone.

J gene: TRBJ2-3
D gene: .
clone size: .
V gene: TRBV5-4
CDR3 DNA: TGTGCCAGCAGCTGGAGTGGCGAGTCAGATACGCAGTATTTT
CDR3 protein: CASSWSGESDTQYF

J gene: TRBJ1-5
D gene: .
clone size: .
V gene: TRBV5-5
CDR3 DNA: TGTGCCAGCAGCAGGACAGCGTTTGAAGATCAGCCCCAGCATTTT
CDR3 protein: CASSRTAFEDQPQHF

J gene: TRBJ1-2
D gene: .
clone size: .
V gene: TRBV24-1
CDR3 DNA: TGTGCCACCAGTGATCCGGACAGCCTACCCGGCTACACCTTC
CDR3 protein: CATSDPDSLPGYTF

J gene: TRBJ2-2
D gene: TRBD2
clone size: .
V gene: TRBV11-3
CDR3 DNA: TGTGCCAGCAGCTTGGGCGGGAGGAACACCGGGGAGCTGTTTTTT
CDR3 protein: CASSLGGRNTGELFF

J gene: TRBJ1-1
D gene: TRBD1
clone size: .
V gene: TRBV29-1
CDR3 DNA: TGCAGCACTTCCTCTCGACACACAGGGGGCACTGAAGCTTTCTTT
CDR3 protein: CSTSSRHTGGTEAFF

J gene: TRBJ1-1
D gene: TRBD1
clone size: once
V gene: TRBV5-5
CDR3 DNA: TGTGCCAGCAGCTTGCCACAGGGGTACACTGAAGCTTTCTTT
CDR3 protein: CASSLPQGYTEAFF

J gene: TRBJ1-2
D gene: TRBD1
clone size: .
V gene: TRBV12-3/TRBV12-4
CDR3 DNA: TGTGCCAGCACCCGACAGGGTAACTATGGCTACACCTTC
CDR3 protein: CASTRQGNYGYTF

J gene: TRBJ1-1
D gene: .
clone size: .
V gene: TRBV15
CDR3 DNA: TGTGCCACCAGCGTCGTCGTGAACACTGAAGCTTTCTTT
CDR3 protein: CATSVVVNTEAFF

J gene: TRBJ2-1
D gene: .
clone size: .
V gene: TRBV14
CDR3 DNA: TGTGCCAGCAGCCAAGATCGAGGAACTTACTACAATGAGCAGTTCTTC
CDR3 protein: CASSQDRGTYYNEQFF

J gene: TRBJ2-3
D gene: .
clone size: .
V gene: TRBV2
CDR3 DNA: TGTGCCAGCAGTGAAGCGGAGGATCTAGACACAGATACGCAGTATTTT
CDR3 protein: CASSEAEDLDTDTQYF

J gene: TRBJ1-2
D gene: TRBD1
clone size: .
V gene: TRBV20-1
CDR3 DNA: TGCAGCGGGGACAGGGGTTATGGCTACACCTTC
CDR3 protein: CSGDRGYGYTF

J gene: TRBJ1-5
D gene: .
clone size: .
V gene: TRBV18
CDR3 DNA: TGTGCCAGCTCACAATCTTATAGCAATCAGCCCCAGCATTTT
CDR3 protein: CASSQSYSNQPQHF

J gene: TRBJ1-1
D gene: .
clone size: .
V gene: TRBV30
CDR3 DNA: TGTGCCTGGAAGGCAGGTTCGAACACTGAAGCTTTCTTT
CDR3 protein: CAWKAGSNTEAFF

J gene: TRBJ2-7
D gene: .
clone size: .
V gene: TRBV18
CDR3 DNA: TGTGCCAGCTCCCCTCAGGGGGGATCCTACGAGCAGTACTTC
CDR3 protein: CASSPQGGSYEQYF

J gene: TRBJ1-2
D gene: .
clone size: .
V gene: TRBV2
CDR3 DNA: TGTGCCAGCAGTGAAGGTCTAGGAGGCTACACCTTC
CDR3 protein: CASSEGLGGYTF

J gene: TRBJ1-2
D gene: TRBD1
clone size: .
V gene: TRBV6-4
CDR3 DNA: TGTGCCAGCAGTGACGCCCTCGAAGGGGGCGTAGAATGTCGCAACTATGGCTACACCTTC
CDR3 protein: CASSDALEGGVECRNYGYTF

J gene: TRBJ1-2
D gene: .
clone size: once
V gene: TRBV2
CDR3 DNA: TGTGCCAGCAGTGAAAATCAGGGGCAGATCTATGGCTACACCTTC
CDR3 protein: CASSENQGQIYGYTF

J gene: TRBJ1-4
D gene: TRBD1
clone size: .
V gene: TRBV19
CDR3 DNA: TGTGCCAGTAGTGCGCCAGGGGGATTCTTGTCTACTAATGAAAAACTGTTTTTT
CDR3 protein: CASSAPGGFLSTNEKLFF

J gene: TRBJ1-2
D gene: .
clone size: .
V gene: TRBV6-1
CDR3 DNA: TGTGCCAGCAGTGAGCGGTATGGCTACACCTTC
CDR3 protein: CASSERYGYTF

J gene: TRBJ1-2
D gene: TRBD1
clone size: .
V gene: TRBV29-1
CDR3 DNA: TGCAGCGTCGAAGACCGGGACAGGGCCCTGAACTATGGCTACACCTTC
CDR3 protein: CSVEDRDRALNYGYTF

J gene: TRBJ1-1
D gene: TRBD1
clone size: .
V gene: TRBV12-3/TRBV12-4
CDR3 DNA: TGTGCCAGCGGCGGACAGGGGAGAGCTTTCTTT
CDR3 protein: CASGGQGRAFF

J gene: TRBJ1-1
D gene: .
clone size: once
V gene: TRBV7-8
CDR3 DNA: TGTGCCAGCAGCTTGGGTGGGGCCAGTATGAACACTGAAGCTTTCTTT
CDR3 protein: CASSLGGASMNTEAFF

J gene: TRBJ1-5
D gene: TRBD1
clone size: .
V gene: TRBV10-2
CDR3 DNA: TGCGCCAGCACCTCAGGGGGCATTGGTCAGCCCCAGCATTTT
CDR3 protein: CASTSGGIGQPQHF

J gene: TRBJ2-1
D gene: .
clone size: once
V gene: TRBV7-9
CDR3 DNA: TGTGCCAGCAGCCCTGACGTCGGGGCGGGACACAATGAGCAGTTCTTC
CDR3 protein: CASSPDVGAGHNEQFF

J gene: TRBJ2-3
D gene: .
clone size: .
V gene: TRBV7-9
CDR3 DNA: TGTGCCAGCAGCCCCAAAAAGGGGCAGGTCACAGATACGCAGTATTTT
CDR3 protein: CASSPKKGQVTDTQYF

J gene: TRBJ2-7
D gene: TRBD2
clone size: .
V gene: TRBV13
CDR3 DNA: TGTGCCAGCAGCTCCCGGACTAGCGACTCCTACGAGCAGTACTTC
CDR3 protein: CASSSRTSDSYEQYF

J gene: TRBJ1-6
D gene: TRBD1
clone size: .
V gene: TRBV5-1
CDR3 DNA: TGCGCCAGCAGCTGGGGACAGTCTAATTCACCCCTCCACTTT
CDR3 protein: CASSWGQSNSPLHF

J gene: TRBJ1-2
D gene: .
clone size: .
V gene: TRBV6-6
CDR3 DNA: TGTGCCAGCAGTCCCACCCTCCCTCCCTATGACGGGAACTATGGCTACACCTTC
CDR3 protein: CASSPTLPPYDGNYGYTF

J gene: TRBJ2-7
D gene: .
clone size: .
V gene: TRBV27
CDR3 DNA: TGTGCCAGCAGTTCAGACAGGTTGAATTACGAGCAGTACTTC
CDR3 protein: CASSSDRLNYEQYF

J gene: TRBJ2-7
D gene: .
clone size: .
V gene: TRBV6-5
CDR3 DNA: TGTGCCAGCAGCCTCCCCACAGGCCTAGGGCACGAGCAGTACTTC
CDR3 protein: CASSLPTGLGHEQYF

J gene: TRBJ2-1
D gene: .
clone size: .
V gene: TRBV21-1
CDR3 DNA: TGTGTCAGCAGCAAACTAGCGGGGGCCTCCAATGAGCAGTTCTTC
CDR3 protein: CVSSKLAGASNEQFF

J gene: TRBJ2-2
D gene: TRBD1
clone size: .
V gene: TRBV10-2
CDR3 DNA: TGCGCCAGCAGTGAAAGGGGGCGGACCGGGGAGCTGTTTTTT
CDR3 protein: CASSERGRTGELFF

J gene: TRBJ2-5
D gene: .
clone size: .
V gene: TRBV4-3
CDR3 DNA: TGCGCCAGCAGCCAAGGGGAGCGGAGACCACAAGAGACCCAGTACTTC
CDR3 protein: CASSQGERRPQETQYF

J gene: TRBJ1-1
D gene: .
clone size: .
V gene: TRBV7-9
CDR3 DNA: TGTGCCAGCAGCTTACTTTCAGGGGTGAGCACTGAAGCTTTCTTT
CDR3 protein: CASSLLSGVSTEAFF

J gene: TRBJ2-5
D gene: TRBD1
clone size: .
V gene: TRBV20-1
CDR3 DNA: TGCAGTGCTAGTTTTACGAACAGGGGAGAGACCCAGTACTTC
CDR3 protein: CSASFTNRGETQYF

J gene: TRBJ2-7
D gene: TRBD1
clone size: .
V gene: TRBV4-3
CDR3 DNA: TGCGCCAGCAGCCAAGGTCGGACAGGGTTCTACGAGCAGTACTTC
CDR3 protein: CASSQGRTGFYEQYF

J gene: TRBJ1-5
D gene: .
clone size: .
V gene: TRBV19
CDR3 DNA: TGTGCCAGTAGTGCCAGCCCGGGCAGGGGTATTTTTCCCCAGCATTTT
CDR3 protein: CASSASPGRGIFPQHF

J gene: TRBJ2-3
D gene: .
clone size: once
V gene: TRBV7-2
CDR3 DNA: TGTGCCAGCAGCTTAAGAGCGGAACAAACCGGCACAGATACGCAGTATTTT
CDR3 protein: CASSLRAEQTGTDTQYF

J gene: TRBJ2-5
D gene: .
clone size: .
V gene: TRBV27
CDR3 DNA: TGTGCCAGCAGTCTCTACTCCTTCGAGACCCAGTACTTC
CDR3 protein: CASSLYSFETQYF

J gene: TRBJ2-1
D gene: TRBD2
clone size: .
V gene: TRBV9
CDR3 DNA: TGTGCCAGCAGCGTAGGTGGCGGGAGGGCCCAAAACAATGAGCAGTTCTTC
CDR3 protein: CASSVGGGRAQNNEQFF

J gene: TRBJ2-2
D gene: .
clone size: .
V gene: TRBV3-1/TRBV3-2
CDR3 DNA: TGTGCCAGCAGCCAAGAGTCCGGGAGAGGAACCGGGGAGCTGTTTTTT
CDR3 protein: CASSQESGRGTGELFF

J gene: TRBJ1-3
D gene: .
clone size: .
V gene: TRBV6-5
CDR3 DNA: TGTGCCAGCAGACTACAAAGCTCTGGAAACACCATATATTTT
CDR3 protein: CASRLQSSGNTIYF

J gene: TRBJ1-2
D gene: TRBD1
clone size: .
V gene: TRBV5-1
CDR3 DNA: TGCGCCAGCAGCGTCCTGACAGGGGGCTATGGCTACACCTTC
CDR3 protein: CASSVLTGGYGYTF

J gene: TRBJ2-7
D gene: TRBD2
clone size: .
V gene: TRBV4-2
CDR3 DNA: TGTGCCAGCAGCCAAGGTGGGAGGGCCTACGAGCAGTACTTC
CDR3 protein: CASSQGGRAYEQYF

J gene: TRBJ1-2
D gene: .
clone size: .
V gene: TRBV24-1
CDR3 DNA: TGTGCCACCAGTGACCACGGACTTACAGGGGGCTACACCTTC
CDR3 protein: CATSDHGLTGGYTF

J gene: TRBJ2-7
D gene: .
clone size: .
V gene: TRBV7-8
CDR3 DNA: TGTGCCAGCACCGGTTTTGGACAGCTCTACGAGCAGTACTTC
CDR3 protein: CASTGFGQLYEQYF

J gene: TRBJ2-7
D gene: TRBD2
clone size: .
V gene: TRBV5-6
CDR3 DNA: TGTGCCAGCAGCTTGGGAGCTAGCGGGAGGGCGGAGCAGTACTTC
CDR3 protein: CASSLGASGRAEQYF

J gene: TRBJ1-1
D gene: .
clone size: .
V gene: TRBV6-2/TRBV6-3
CDR3 DNA: TGTGCCAGCAGTTACTCGTCCAGGGTGGACACTGAAGCTTTCTTT
CDR3 protein: CASSYSSRVDTEAFF

J gene: TRBJ2-7
D gene: TRBD1
clone size: .
V gene: TRBV28
CDR3 DNA: TGTGCCAGCAGTCCGGGACAGTCCTACGAGCAGTACTTC
CDR3 protein: CASSPGQSYEQYF

J gene: TRBJ2-3
D gene: TRBD2
clone size: .
V gene: TRBV2
CDR3 DNA: TGTGCCAGCAGTGAAAGCGGGAGGGCCGGCACAGATACGCAGTATTTT
CDR3 protein: CASSESGRAGTDTQYF

J gene: TRBJ2-3
D gene: TRBD2
clone size: .
V gene: TRBV11-3
CDR3 DNA: TGTGCCAGCAGCCCACGGAGCGGGAGTGGGACAGATACGCAGTATTTT
CDR3 protein: CASSPRSGSGTDTQYF

J gene: TRBJ2-1
D gene: TRBD2
clone size: .
V gene: TRBV7-2
CDR3 DNA: TGTGCCAGCAGCCCTGGGACTAGCGGGAGGGCCCTCCAGTTCTTC
CDR3 protein: CASSPGTSGRALQFF

J gene: TRBJ1-1
D gene: .
clone size: .
V gene: TRBV24-1
CDR3 DNA: TGTGCCACCAGTGATAATACCAATGTGGCAGGCCAAGCTTTCTTT
CDR3 protein: CATSDNTNVAGQAFF

J gene: TRBJ2-3
D gene: .
clone size: .
V gene: TRBV9
CDR3 DNA: TGTGCCAGCAGCGACCGGGCAGATACGCAGTATTTT
CDR3 protein: CASSDRADTQYF

J gene: TRBJ1-1
D gene: TRBD1
clone size: .
V gene: TRBV18
CDR3 DNA: TGTGCCAGCTCACCCGGACAGGTCATCTCATCTGAAGCTTTCTTT
CDR3 protein: CASSPGQVISSEAFF

J gene: TRBJ1-4
D gene: .
clone size: .
V gene: TRBV19
CDR3 DNA: TGTGCCAGTCGAAGACAGCCGACAACTAATGAAAAACTGTTTTTT
CDR3 protein: CASRRQPTTNEKLFF

J gene: TRBJ1-2
D gene: .
clone size: .
V gene: TRBV27
CDR3 DNA: TGTGCCAGCAGTTTATCACGCGGAATCTATGGCTACACCTTC
CDR3 protein: CASSLSRGIYGYTF